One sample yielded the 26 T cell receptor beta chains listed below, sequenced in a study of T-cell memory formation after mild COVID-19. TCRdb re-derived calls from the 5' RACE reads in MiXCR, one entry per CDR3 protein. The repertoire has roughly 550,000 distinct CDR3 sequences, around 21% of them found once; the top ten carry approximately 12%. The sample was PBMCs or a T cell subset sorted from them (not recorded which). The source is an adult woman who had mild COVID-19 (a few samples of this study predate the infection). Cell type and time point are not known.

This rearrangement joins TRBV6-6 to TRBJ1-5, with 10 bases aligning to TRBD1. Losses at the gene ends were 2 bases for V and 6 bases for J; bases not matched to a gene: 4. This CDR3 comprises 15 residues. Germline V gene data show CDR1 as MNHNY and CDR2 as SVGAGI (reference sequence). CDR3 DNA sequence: TGTGCCAGCAGTTACCCGGGACAGGGGATTCAGCCCCAGCATTTT. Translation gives CASSYPGQGIQPQHF.

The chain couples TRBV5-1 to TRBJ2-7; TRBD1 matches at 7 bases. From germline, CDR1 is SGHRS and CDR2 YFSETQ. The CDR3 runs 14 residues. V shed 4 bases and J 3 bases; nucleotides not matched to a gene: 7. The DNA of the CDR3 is TGCGCCAGCAGCCCCCGCGCAGGGGGCTACGAGCAGTACTTC. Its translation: CASSPRAGGYEQYF.

The CDR3 spells CATSDWGPGELFF. The CDR3 DNA reads as TGTGCCACCAGTGATTGGGGTCCCGGGGAGCTGTTTTTT. The rearrangement joins TRBV24-1 to TRBJ2-2; unclear D gene. The CDR3 consists of 13 residues. Germline CDR1 and CDR2: KGHDR and SFDVKD. V was shortened by 2 bases and J by 6 bases, with 6 bases between the two germline ends.

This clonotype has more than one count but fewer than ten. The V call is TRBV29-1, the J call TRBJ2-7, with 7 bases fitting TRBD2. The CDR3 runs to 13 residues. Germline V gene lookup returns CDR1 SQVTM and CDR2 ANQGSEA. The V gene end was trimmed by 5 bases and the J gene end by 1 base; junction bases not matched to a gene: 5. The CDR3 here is CSVLGAGSYEQYF. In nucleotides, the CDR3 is TGCAGCGTTCTAGGAGCGGGATCCTACGAGCAGTACTTC.

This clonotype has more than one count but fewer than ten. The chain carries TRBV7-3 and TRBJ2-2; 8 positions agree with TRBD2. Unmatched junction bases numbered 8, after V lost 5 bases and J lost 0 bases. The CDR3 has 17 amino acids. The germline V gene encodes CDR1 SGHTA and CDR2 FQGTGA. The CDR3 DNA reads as TGTGCCAGCAGCCCCCAGCCGGGACTAGCGAACACCGGGGAGCTGTTTTTT. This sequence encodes CASSPQPGLANTGELFF.

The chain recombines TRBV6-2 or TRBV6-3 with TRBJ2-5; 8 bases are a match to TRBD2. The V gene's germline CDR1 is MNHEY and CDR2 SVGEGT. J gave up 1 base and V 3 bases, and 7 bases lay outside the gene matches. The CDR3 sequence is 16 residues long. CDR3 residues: CASSYAAGGFQETQYF. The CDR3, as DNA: TGTGCCAGCAGTTATGCGGCGGGAGGCTTCCAAGAGACCCAGTACTTC.

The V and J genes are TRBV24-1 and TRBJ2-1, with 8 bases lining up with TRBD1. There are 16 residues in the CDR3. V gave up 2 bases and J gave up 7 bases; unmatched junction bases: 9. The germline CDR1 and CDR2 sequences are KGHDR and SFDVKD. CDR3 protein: CATSDSRGLLTNEQFF. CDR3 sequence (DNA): TGTGCCACCAGTGATTCCAGGGGGCTACTAACAAATGAGCAGTTCTTC.

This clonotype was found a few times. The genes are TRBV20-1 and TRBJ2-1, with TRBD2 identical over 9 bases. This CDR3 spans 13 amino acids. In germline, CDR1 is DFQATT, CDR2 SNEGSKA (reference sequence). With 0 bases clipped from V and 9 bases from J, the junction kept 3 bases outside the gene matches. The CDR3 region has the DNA TGCAGTGCTAGAGATTTGACTAGCGGTGAGCAGTTCTTC. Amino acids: CSARDLTSGEQFF.

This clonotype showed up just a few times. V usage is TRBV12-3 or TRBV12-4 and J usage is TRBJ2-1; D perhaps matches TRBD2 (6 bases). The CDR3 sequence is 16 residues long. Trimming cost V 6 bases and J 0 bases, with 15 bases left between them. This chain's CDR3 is CASRSPDGSSYNEQFF. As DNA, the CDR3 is TGTGCCAGCAGATCACCCGACGGGAGCTCCTACAATGAGCAGTTCTTC.

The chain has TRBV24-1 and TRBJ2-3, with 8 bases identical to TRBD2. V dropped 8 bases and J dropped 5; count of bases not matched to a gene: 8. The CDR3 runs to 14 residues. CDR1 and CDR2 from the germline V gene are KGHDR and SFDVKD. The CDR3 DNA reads TGTGCCACCACTTTAGAAGCGGGAGAAGATACGCAGTATTTT. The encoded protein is CATTLEAGEDTQYF.

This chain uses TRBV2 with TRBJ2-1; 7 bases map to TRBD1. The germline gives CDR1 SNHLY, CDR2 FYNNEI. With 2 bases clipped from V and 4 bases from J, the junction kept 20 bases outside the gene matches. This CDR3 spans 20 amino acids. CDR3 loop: CASSESGWRTGAIGYNEQFF. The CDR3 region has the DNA TGTGCCAGCAGTGAATCGGGGTGGCGAACAGGGGCTATTGGGTACAATGAGCAGTTCTTC.

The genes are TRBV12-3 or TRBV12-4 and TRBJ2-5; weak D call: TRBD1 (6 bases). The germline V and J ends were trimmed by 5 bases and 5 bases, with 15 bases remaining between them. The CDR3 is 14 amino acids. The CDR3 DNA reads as TGTGCCAGCAGTGCTACAGGGACCAGGGAGACCCAGTACTTC. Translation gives CASSATGTRETQYF.

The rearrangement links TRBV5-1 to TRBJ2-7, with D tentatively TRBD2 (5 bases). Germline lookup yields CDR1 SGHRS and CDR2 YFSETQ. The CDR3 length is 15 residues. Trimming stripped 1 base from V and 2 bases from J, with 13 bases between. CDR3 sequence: CASSLWPGSTYEQYF. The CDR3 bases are TGCGCCAGCAGCTTGTGGCCGGGGTCTACCTACGAGCAGTACTTC. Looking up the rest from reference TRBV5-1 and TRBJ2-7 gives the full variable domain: KAGVTQTPRYLIKTRGQQVTLSCSPISGHRSVSWYQQTPGQGLQFLFEYFSETQRNKGNFPGRFSGRQFSNSRSEMNVSTLELGDSALYLCASSLWPGSTYEQYFGPGTRLTVT.

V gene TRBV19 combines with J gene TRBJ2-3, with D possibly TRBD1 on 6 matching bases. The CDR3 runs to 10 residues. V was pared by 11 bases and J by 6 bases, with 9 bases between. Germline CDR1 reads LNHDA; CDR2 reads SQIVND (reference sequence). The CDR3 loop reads CASTGDTQYF. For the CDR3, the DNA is TGTGCCTCAACAGGGGATACGCAGTATTTT.

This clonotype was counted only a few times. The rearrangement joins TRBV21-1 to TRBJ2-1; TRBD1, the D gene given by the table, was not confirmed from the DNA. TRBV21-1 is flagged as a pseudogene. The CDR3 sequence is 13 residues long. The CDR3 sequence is CAPQGTRPNEQFF. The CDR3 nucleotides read TGTGCCCCCCAGGGTACCAGGCCAAATGAGCAGTTCTTC.

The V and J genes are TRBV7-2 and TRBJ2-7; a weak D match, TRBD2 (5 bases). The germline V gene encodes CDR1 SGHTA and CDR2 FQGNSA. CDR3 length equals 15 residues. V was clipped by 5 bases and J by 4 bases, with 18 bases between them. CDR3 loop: CASSPSGANGYEQYF. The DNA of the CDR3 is TGTGCCAGCAGCCCGAGCGGAGCAAACGGATACGAGCAGTACTTC.

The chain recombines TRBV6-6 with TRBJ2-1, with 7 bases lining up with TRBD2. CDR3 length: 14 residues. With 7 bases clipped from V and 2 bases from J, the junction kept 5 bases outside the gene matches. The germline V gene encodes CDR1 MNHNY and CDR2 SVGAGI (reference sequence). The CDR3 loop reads CASKAGVAYNEQFF. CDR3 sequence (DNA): TGTGCCAGCAAGGCGGGAGTGGCCTACAATGAGCAGTTCTTC.

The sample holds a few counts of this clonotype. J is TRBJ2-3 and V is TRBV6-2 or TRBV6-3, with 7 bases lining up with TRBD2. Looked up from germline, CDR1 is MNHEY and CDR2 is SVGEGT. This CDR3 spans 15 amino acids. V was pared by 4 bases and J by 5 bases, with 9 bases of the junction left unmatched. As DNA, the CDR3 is TGTGCCAGCAGTTGGATGGGAGGGCCGATAGATACGCAGTATTTT. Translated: CASSWMGGPIDTQYF.

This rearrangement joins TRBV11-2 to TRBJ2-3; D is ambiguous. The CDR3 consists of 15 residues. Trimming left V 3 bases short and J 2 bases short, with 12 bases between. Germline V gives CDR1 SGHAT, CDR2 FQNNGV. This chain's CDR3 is CASSFRVGFTDTQYF. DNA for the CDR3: TGTGCCAGCAGCTTCCGGGTAGGGTTCACAGATACGCAGTATTTT.

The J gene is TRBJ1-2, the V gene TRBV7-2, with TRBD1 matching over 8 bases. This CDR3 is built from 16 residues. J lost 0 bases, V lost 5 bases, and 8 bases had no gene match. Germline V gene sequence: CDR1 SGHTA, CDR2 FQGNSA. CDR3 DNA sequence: TGTGCCAGCAGCCTGAGACAGGGGAGAGCTAACTATGGCTACACCTTC. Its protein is CASSLRQGRANYGYTF.

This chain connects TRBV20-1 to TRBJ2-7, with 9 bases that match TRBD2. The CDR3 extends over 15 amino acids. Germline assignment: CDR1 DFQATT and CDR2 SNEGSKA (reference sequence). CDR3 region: CRAPRSGRTSYEQYF. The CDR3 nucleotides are TGCAGAGCTCCCCGCAGCGGGAGGACCTCCTACGAGCAGTACTTC.

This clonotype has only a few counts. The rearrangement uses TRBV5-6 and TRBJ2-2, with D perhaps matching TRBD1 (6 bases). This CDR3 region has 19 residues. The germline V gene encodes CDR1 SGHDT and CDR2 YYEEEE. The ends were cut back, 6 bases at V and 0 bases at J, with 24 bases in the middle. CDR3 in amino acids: CASTSPQGPDRANTGELFF. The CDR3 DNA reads TGTGCCAGCACCTCCCCCCAGGGGCCGGACAGAGCGAACACCGGGGAGCTGTTTTTT. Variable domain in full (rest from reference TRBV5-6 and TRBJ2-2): DAGVTQSPTHLIKTRGQQVTLRCSPKSGHDTVSWYQQALGQGPQFIFQYYEEEERQRGNFPDRFSGHQFPNYSSELNVNALLLGDSALYLCASTSPQGPDRANTGELFFGEGSRLTVL.

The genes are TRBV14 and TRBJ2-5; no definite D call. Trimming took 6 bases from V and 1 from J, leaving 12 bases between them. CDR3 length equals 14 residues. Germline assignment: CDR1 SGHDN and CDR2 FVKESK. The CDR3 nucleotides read TGTGCCAGCAGAAAAGCAGGTCCCCAAGAGACCCAGTACTTC. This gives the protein CASRKAGPQETQYF.

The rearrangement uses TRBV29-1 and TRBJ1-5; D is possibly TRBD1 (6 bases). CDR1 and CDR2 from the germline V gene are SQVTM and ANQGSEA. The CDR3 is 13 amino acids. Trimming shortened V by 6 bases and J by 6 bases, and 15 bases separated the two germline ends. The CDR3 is CSVKTGGGQPQHF. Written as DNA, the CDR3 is TGCAGCGTAAAGACAGGAGGGGGTCAGCCCCAGCATTTT.

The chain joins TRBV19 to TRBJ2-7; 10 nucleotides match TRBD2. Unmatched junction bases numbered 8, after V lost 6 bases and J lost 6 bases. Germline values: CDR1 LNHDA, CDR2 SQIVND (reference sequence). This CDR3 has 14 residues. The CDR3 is CASRRLAGDGEQYF. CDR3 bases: TGTGCCAGTAGGCGCCTAGCGGGAGATGGCGAGCAGTACTTC.

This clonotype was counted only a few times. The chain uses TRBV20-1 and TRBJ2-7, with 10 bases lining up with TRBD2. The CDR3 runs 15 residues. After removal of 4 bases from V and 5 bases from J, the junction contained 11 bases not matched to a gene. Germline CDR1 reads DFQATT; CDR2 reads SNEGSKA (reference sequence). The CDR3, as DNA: TGCAGTGCTAACAGCGCTAGCGGGAGTTCAAACGAGCAGTACTTC. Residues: CSANSASGSSNEQYF.